The clone carrying this TCR beta chain was picked up one time. V lost 5 bases and J lost 8, with 15 bases in between. Germline V gene sequence: CDR1 SGHAT, CDR2 FQNNGV. The CDR3 runs to 13 residues. The data were obtained in a study of T cell responses to AZD1222 COVID-19 vaccine. Libraries were prepared by immunoSEQ multiplex PCR; TCRdb keeps only in-frame clonotypes and omits some of them. The data show roughly 100,000 clones, with about 89% seen just once and under 20% held by the top ten. The sequence was obtained from an adult in good health. This chain links TRBV11-2 with TRBJ1-2, with D hard to call. Source: peripheral blood, taken on day 0 of AZD1222 vaccination. The CDR3 DNA reads as TGTGCCAGCAGCCCCTGGCCCGAGAGCGGCTACACCTTC. Protein product: CASSPWPESGYTF.